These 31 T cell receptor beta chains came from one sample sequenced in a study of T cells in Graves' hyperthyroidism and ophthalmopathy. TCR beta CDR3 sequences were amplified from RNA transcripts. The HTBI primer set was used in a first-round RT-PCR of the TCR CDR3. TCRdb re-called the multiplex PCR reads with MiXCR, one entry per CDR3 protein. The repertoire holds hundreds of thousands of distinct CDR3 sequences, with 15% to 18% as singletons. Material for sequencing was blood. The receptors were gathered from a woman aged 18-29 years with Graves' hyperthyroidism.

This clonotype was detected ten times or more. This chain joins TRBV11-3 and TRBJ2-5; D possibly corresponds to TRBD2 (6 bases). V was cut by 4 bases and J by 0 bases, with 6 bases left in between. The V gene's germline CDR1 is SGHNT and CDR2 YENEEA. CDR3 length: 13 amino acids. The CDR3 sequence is CASSWGDQETQYF. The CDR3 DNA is TGTGCCAGCAGCTGGGGGGACCAAGAGACCCAGTACTTC. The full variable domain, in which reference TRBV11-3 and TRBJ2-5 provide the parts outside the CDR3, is EAGVVQSPRYKIIEKKQPVAFWCNPISGHNTLYWYLQNLGQGPELLIRYENEEAVDDSQLPKDRFSAERLKGVDSTLKIQPAELGDSAVYLCASSWGDQETQYFGPGTRLLVL.

The CDR3 region is CATSNPGSGKVYNEQFF. The CDR3, as DNA: TGTGCCACCAGCAATCCGGGTAGCGGGAAGGTCTACAATGAGCAGTTCTTC. The J gene is TRBJ2-1, the V gene TRBV15; 8 bases fit TRBD2. The CDR3 extends over 17 amino acids. Germline assignment: CDR1 LNHNV and CDR2 YYDKDF (reference sequence). V shed 4 bases, J shed 3 bases, and the junction held 11 bases outside the gene matches.

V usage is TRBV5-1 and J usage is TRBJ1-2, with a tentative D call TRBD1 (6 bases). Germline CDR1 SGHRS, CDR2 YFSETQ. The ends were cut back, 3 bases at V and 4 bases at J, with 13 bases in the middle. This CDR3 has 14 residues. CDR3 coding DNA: TGCGCCAGCAGCTCCGCGGGGGCGGGCTATGGCTACACCTTC. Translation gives CASSSAGAGYGYTF.

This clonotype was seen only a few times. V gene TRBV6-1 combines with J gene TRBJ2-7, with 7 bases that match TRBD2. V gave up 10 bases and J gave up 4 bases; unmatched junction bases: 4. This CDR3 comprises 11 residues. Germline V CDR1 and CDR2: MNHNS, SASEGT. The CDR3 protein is CATTREYEQYF. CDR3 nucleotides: TGTGCCACTACGCGGGAGTACGAGCAGTACTTC.

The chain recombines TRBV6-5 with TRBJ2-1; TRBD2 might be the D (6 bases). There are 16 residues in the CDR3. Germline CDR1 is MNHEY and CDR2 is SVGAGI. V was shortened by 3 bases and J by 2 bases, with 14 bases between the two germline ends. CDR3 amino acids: CASSYRAGRPYNEQFF. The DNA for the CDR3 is TGTGCCAGCAGTTATAGGGCAGGGAGGCCCTACAATGAGCAGTTCTTC.

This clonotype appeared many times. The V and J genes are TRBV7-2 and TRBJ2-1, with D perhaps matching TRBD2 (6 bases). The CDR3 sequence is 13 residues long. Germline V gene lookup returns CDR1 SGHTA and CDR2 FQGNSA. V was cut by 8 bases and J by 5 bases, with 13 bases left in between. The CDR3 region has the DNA TGTGCCAGCGCAACGTCGGGGGACAATGAGCAGTTCTTC. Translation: CASATSGDNEQFF. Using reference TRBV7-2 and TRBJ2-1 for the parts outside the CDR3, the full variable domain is GAGVSQSPSNKVTEKGKDVELRCDPISGHTALYWYRQSLGQGLEFLIYFQGNSAPDKSGLPSDRFSAERTGGSVSTLTIQRTQQEDSAVYLCASATSGDNEQFFGPGTRLTVL.

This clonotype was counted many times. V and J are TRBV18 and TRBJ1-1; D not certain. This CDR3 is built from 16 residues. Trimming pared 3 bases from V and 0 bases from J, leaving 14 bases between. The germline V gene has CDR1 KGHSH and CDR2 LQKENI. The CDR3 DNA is TGTGCCAGCTCACCGGGTCAGTTGCTAATGAACACTGAAGCTTTCTTT. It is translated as CASSPGQLLMNTEAFF.

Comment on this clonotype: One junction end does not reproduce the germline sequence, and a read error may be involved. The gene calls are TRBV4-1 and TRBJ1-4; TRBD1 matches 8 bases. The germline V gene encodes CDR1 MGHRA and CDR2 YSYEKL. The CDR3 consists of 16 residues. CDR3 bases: TGCGCCAGCAGCGAAGACGGGGCAGGGGGCTTTGAAAAACTGTTTTTT. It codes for CASSEDGAGGFEKLFF.

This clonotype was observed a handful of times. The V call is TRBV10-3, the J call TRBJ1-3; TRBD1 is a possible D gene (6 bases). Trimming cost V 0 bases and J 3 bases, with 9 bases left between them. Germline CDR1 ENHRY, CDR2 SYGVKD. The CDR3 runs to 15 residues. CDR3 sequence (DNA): TGTGCCATCAGTGAGTCTGGCAGGGGTGGAAACACCATATATTTT. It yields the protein CAISESGRGGNTIYF.

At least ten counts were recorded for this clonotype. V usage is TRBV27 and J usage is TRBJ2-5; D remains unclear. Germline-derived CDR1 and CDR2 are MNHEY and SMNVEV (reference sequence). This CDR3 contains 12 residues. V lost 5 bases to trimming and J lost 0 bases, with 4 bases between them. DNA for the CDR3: TGTGCCAGCAGTAACCACCAAGAGACCCAGTACTTC. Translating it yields CASSNHQETQYF.

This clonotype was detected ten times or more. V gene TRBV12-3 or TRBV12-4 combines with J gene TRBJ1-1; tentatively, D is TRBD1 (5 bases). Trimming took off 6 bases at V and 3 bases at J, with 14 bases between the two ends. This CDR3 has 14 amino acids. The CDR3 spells CASRRAGMDTEAFF. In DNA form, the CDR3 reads TGTGCCAGCAGGCGGGCAGGGATGGACACTGAAGCTTTCTTT.

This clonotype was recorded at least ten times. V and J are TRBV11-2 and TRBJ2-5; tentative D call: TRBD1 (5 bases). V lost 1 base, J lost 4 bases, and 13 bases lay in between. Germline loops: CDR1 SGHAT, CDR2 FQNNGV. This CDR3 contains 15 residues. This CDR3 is CASSLGPGIRETQYF. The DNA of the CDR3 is TGTGCCAGCAGCTTAGGTCCAGGGATCAGAGAGACCCAGTACTTC.

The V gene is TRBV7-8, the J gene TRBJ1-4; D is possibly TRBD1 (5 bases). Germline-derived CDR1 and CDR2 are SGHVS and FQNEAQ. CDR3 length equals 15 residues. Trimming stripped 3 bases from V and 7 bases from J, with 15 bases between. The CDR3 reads CASSLGRRGGEKLFF. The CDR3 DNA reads TGTGCCAGCAGCTTGGGTCGGAGGGGCGGTGAAAAACTGTTTTTT. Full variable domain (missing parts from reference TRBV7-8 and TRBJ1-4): GAGVSQSPRYKVAKRGQDVALRCDPISGHVSLFWYQQALGQGPEFLTYFQNEAQLDKSGLPSDRFFAERPEGSVSTLKIQRTQQEDSAVYLCASSLGRRGGEKLFFGSGTQLSVL.

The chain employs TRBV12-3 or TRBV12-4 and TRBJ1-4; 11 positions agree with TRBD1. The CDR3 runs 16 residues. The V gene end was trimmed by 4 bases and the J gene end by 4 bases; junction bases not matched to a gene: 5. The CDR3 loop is CASSWDRGTFNEKLFF. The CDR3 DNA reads TGTGCCAGCAGTTGGGACAGGGGGACCTTTAATGAAAAACTGTTTTTT.

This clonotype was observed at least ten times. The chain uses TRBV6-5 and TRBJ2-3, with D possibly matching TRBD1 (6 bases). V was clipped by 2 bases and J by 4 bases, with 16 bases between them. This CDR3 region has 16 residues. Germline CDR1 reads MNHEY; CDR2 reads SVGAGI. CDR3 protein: CASSYLRTASPDTQYF. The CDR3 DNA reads TGTGCCAGCAGTTACCTAAGGACAGCCTCCCCAGATACGCAGTATTTT.

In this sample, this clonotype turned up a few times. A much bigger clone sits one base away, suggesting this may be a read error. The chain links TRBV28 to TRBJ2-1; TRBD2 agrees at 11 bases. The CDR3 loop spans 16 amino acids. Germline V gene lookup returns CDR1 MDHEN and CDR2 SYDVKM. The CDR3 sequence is CASRTSGILSYSEQFF. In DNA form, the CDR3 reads TGTGCCAGCAGGACTAGCGGGATCCTCTCCTACAGTGAGCAGTTCTTC.

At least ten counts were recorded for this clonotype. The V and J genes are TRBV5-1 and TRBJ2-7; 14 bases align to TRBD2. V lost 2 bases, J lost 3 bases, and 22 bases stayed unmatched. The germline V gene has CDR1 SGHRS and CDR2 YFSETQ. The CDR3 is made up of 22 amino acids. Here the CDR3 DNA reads TGCGCCAGCAGCTTCCACCCACCCGTAACCGGGACTAGCGGGAGTAAGTTCTACGAGCAGTACTTC. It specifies CASSFHPPVTGTSGSKFYEQYF.

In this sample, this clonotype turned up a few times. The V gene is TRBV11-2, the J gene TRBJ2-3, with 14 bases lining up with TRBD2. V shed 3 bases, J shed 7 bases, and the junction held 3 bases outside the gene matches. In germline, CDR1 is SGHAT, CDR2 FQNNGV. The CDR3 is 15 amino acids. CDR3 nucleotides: TGTGCCAGCAGCTTCCGGACTAGCGGGAGGAATACGCAGTATTTT. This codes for CASSFRTSGRNTQYF. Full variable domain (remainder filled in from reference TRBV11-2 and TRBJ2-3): EAGVAQSPRYKIIEKRQSVAFWCNPISGHATLYWYQQILGQGPKLLIQFQNNGVVDDSQLPKDRFSAERLKGVDSTLKIQPAKLEDSAVYLCASSFRTSGRNTQYFGPGTRLTVL.

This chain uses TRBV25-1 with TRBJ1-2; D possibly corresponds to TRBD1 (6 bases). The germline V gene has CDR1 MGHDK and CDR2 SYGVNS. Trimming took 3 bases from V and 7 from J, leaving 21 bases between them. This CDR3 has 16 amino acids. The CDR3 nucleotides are TGTGCCAGCAGTGACTCCGACAGGTTTTTGAACAGTGGCTACACCTTC. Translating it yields CASSDSDRFLNSGYTF.

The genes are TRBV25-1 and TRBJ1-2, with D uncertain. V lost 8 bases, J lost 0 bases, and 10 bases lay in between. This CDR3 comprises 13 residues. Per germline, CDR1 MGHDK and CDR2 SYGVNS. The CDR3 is CASSMHPNYGYTF. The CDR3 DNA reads TGTGCCAGCTCTATGCATCCTAACTATGGCTACACCTTC.

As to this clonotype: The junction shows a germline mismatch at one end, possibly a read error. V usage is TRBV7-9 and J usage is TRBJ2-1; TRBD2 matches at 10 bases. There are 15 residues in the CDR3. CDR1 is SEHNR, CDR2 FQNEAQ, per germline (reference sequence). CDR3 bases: TGTGCCAGCAGCTCTAAAAGCGGGGGGGCCGATGAACAGTTCTTC. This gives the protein CASSSKSGGADEQFF.

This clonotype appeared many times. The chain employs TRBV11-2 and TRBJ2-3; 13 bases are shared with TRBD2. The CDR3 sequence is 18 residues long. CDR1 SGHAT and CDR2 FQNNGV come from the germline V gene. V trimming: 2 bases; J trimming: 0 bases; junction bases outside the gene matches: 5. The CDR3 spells CASSLIRGLAGSTDTQYF. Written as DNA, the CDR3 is TGTGCCAGCAGCTTAATACGGGGACTAGCGGGGAGCACAGATACGCAGTATTTT.

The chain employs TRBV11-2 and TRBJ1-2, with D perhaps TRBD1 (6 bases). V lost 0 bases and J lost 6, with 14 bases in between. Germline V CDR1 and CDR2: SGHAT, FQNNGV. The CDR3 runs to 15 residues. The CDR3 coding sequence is TGTGCCAGCAGCTTAGAGATAGGGGGAGGGAATGGCTACACCTTC. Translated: CASSLEIGGGNGYTF.

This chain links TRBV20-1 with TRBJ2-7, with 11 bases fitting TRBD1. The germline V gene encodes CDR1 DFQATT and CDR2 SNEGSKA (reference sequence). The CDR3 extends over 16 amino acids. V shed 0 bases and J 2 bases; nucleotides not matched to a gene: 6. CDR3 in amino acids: CSARDPGTGGAYEQYF. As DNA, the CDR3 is TGCAGTGCTAGAGATCCGGGGACAGGGGGTGCCTACGAGCAGTACTTC.

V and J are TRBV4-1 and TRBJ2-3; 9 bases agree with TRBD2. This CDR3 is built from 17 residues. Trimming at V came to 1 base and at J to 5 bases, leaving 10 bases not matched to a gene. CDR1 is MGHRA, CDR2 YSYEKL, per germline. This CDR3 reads CASSQGAGGRAVDTQYF. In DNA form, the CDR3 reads TGCGCCAGCAGCCAAGGCGCTGGCGGGAGGGCCGTAGATACGCAGTATTTT.

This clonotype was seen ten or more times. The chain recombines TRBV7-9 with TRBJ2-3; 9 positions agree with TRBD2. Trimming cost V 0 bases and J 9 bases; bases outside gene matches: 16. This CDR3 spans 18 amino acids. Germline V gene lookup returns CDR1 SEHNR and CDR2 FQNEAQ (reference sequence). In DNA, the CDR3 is TGTGCCAGCAGCTTAGCGCCAGCGGGAGGCCCCGGCAGCGAGACGCAGTATTTT. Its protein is CASSLAPAGGPGSETQYF.

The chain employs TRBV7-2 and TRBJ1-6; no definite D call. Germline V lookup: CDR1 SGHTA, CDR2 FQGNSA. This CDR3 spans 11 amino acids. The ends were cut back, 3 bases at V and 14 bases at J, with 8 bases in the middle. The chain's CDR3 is CASSLDKSLHF. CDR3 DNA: TGTGCCAGCAGCTTGGATAAATCCCTCCACTTT.

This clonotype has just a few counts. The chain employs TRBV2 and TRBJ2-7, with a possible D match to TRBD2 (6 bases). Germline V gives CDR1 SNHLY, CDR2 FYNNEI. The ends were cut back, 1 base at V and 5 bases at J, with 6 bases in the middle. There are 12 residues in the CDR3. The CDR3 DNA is TGTGCCAGCAGTGAAGGCGGGGACGAGCAGTACTTC. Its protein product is CASSEGGDEQYF.

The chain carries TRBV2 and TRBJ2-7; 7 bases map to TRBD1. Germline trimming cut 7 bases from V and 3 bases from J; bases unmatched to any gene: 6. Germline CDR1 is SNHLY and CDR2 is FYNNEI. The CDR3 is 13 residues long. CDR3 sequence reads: CASTGQVNYEQYF. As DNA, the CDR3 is TGTGCCAGCACAGGACAGGTAAACTACGAGCAGTACTTC.

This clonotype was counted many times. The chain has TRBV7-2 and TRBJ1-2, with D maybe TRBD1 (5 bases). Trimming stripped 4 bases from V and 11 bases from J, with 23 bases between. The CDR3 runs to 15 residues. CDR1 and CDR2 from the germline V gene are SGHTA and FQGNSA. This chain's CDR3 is CASSSMAQQGRGYTF. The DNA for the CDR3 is TGTGCCAGCAGCTCCATGGCCCAGCAGGGCCGAGGATACACCTTC.

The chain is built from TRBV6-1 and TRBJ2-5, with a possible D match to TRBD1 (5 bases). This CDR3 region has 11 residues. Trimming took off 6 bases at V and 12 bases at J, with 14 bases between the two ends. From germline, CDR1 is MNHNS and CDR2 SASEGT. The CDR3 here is CASSLLGAKYF. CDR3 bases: TGTGCCAGCAGCCTGTTAGGGGCCAAGTACTTC.